The T cell receptor (beta chain) under discussion was sequenced for a study of cytomegalovirus exposure and HLA in healthy donors. PCR involved 60 Vbeta and 13 Jbeta primers. The method was immunoSEQ multiplex PCR; TCRdb's version includes in-frame clones alone and lacks a portion of them. The table records approximately 100,000 clones, 69% of them present only once. Broader study findings: Common viral pathogens were later found to be apparently linked to several of the most significant clusters. Prediction of most subjects' HLA-A and HLA-B alleles by TCR beta sequences was reportedly accurate. The study put some 160 TCR beta chains on its list as cytomegalovirus-associated.

With regard to this clone: Its antigen is as yet unknown.

The junction had 9 bases not matched to a gene; V was cut back by 1 base and J by 0 bases. CDR1 GTSNPN and CDR2 SVGIG come from the germline V gene (reference sequence). This CDR3 contains 17 residues. The chain has TRBV30 and TRBJ2-1, with 7 bases aligning to TRBD1. The TCR sequence derives from a woman in her seventies in good health and CMV-seropositive. The material sequenced was PBMCs. CDR3 protein: CAWSAGRTGGSYNEQFF. DNA of the CDR3: TGTGCCTGGAGTGCAGGCCGGACAGGAGGCTCCTACAATGAGCAGTTCTTC.